The entry below describes one T cell receptor beta chain. Its antigen is not known. Germline CDR1 and CDR2: SGHRS and YFSETQ. This CDR3 comprises 17 residues. V gave up 2 bases and J gave up 0 bases, with 14 bases separating them. The data stem from a study of cytomegalovirus exposure and HLA in healthy donors. Study-wide results and limits: V- and J-gene trimming of TCR beta was linked (in a later analysis) to a missense DCLRE1C variant.

Vbeta (60) and Jbeta (13) primers were used in the PCR. Sequencing used immunoSEQ multiplex PCR; TCRdb keeps in-frame clones, though not all of them. The sample yields fewer than 200,000 clones, 75% to 90% seen once. The sample consisted of PBMCs. The J gene is TRBJ1-4, the V gene TRBV5-1, with D perhaps TRBD1 (6 bases). The sequence derives from a male donor in good health and CMV-seronegative. The CDR3 region has the DNA TGCGCCAGCAGCTTTTCCCCGGGGGGCTCAACTAATGAAAAACTGTTTTTT. It yields the protein CASSFSPGGSTNEKLFF. The entire variable domain, with the rest obtained from reference TRBV5-1 and TRBJ1-4, is as follows: KAGVTQTPRYLIKTRGQQVTLSCSPISGHRSVSWYQQTPGQGLQFLFEYFSETQRNKGNFPGRFSGRQFSNSRSEMNVSTLELGDSALYLCASSFSPGGSTNEKLFFGSGTQLSVL.